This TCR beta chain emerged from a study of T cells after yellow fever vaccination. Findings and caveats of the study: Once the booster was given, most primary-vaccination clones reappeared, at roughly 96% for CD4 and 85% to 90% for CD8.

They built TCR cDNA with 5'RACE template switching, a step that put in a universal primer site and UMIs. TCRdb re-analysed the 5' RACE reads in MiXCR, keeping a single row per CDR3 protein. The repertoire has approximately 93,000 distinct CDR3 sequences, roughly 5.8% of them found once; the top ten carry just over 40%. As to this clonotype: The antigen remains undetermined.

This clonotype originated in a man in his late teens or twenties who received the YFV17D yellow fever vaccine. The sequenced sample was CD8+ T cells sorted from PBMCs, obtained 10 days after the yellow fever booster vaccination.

CDR3 in amino acids: CASSLEAVRITEAFF. The CDR3 DNA sequence: TGCGCCAGCAGCTTGGAGGCGGTCCGGATCACTGAAGCTTTCTTT. V usage is TRBV5-1 and J usage is TRBJ1-1; D not certain. CDR3 length equals 15 residues. Germline CDR1 reads SGHRS; CDR2 reads YFSETQ. Between the trimmed V and J ends, which lost 0 bases and 4 bases, there was a span of 13 bases.